The rows below give T cell receptor beta chains drawn from one sample of a study of T cells in Graves' hyperthyroidism and ophthalmopathy. TCRdb itself ran the multiplex PCR reads through MiXCR, one entry per CDR3 protein. The sample lists about 540,000 distinct CDR3 sequences, around 42% seen once, with approximately 7.5% in the top ten. Sequenced: peripheral blood or thyroid tissue (not recorded which). Receptors originate from a woman younger than 30 with Graves' hyperthyroidism. The CDR3 runs from the conserved cysteine through the conserved F or W. D genes are given only for firm matches. Only part of the rows carry a size: once, few, many, or a class if the clone is expanded.

>TRBJ2-5|many|-|TRBV2
TGTGCCAGTGGTAGCGACCCACCGGGGGAGACCCAGTACTTC
CASGSDPPGETQYF
>TRBJ2-7|many|-|TRBV20-1
TGCAGTGCTAGTCGGGGAGACCTTCGGGAGCAGTACTTC
CSASRGDLREQYF
>TRBJ1-4|-|TRBD1|TRBV6-5
TGTGCCAGCAGATTGGACAGGGTGAGAACTAATGAAAAACTGTTTTTT
CASRLDRVRTNEKLFF
>TRBJ2-5|many|TRBD1|TRBV27
TGTGCCAGCTCACAGGGGTACCAAGAGACCCAGTACTTC
CASSQGYQETQYF
>TRBJ2-7|-|-|TRBV15
TGTGCCACCAGCAGCGCGACTAGGGATAGCCCATCCTACGAGCAGTACTTC
CATSSATRDSPSYEQYF
>TRBJ1-3|many|-|TRBV20-1
TGCAGTGCTAGGACAGGATATGGAAACACCATATATTTT
CSARTGYGNTIYF
>TRBJ2-5|once|-|TRBV19
TGTGCCAGTAGTATAGGTGTGTCCCAGTACTTC
CASSIGVSQYF
>TRBJ2-7|many|-|TRBV29-1
TGCAGCGAACCAGGATCCTACGAGCAGTACTTC
CSEPGSYEQYF
>TRBJ2-3|-|-|TRBV20-1
TGCAGTGGGGGCGGGGCAGGGGGAACAGATACGCAGTATTTT
CSGGGAGGTDTQYF
>TRBJ2-5|many|-|TRBV20-1
TGCAGTGCTAGTTTAGAGACCCAGTACTTC
CSASLETQYF
>TRBJ2-5|-|TRBD2|TRBV6-5
TGTGCCAGCAGCGAGACTAGCGGGAAAGGGACCCAGTACTTC
CASSETSGKGTQYF
>TRBJ1-1|-|-|TRBV29-1
TGCAGCTTAGTAGGGGGAGGGACTGAAGCTTTCTTT
CSLVGGGTEAFF
>TRBJ1-5|once|TRBD1|TRBV19
TGTGCCAGTAGTATTCGGGAGGACAGGGGGGTTTATAGCAATCGGCCCCAGCATTTT
CASSIREDRGVYSNRPQHF
>TRBJ1-2|-|-|TRBV11-2
TGTGCCAGCAGCAACCGGGCCCGAGGAGGCGGCTACACCTTC
CASSNRARGGGYTF
>TRBJ2-2|many|TRBD2|TRBV5-8
TGTGCCAGCAGCTTGGCCGTGACTACTAGCGGCGGGGAGCTGTTTTTT
CASSLAVTTSGGELFF
>TRBJ2-5|-|-|TRBV29-1
TGCAGCAGCCCAGGCCAAGAGACCCAGTACTTC
CSSPGQETQYF
>TRBJ2-7|many|-|TRBV7-2
TGTGCCAGCAGCTTAGTTTGGGGGGACGAGCAGTACTTC
CASSLVWGDEQYF
>TRBJ2-7|-|-|TRBV4-1
TGCGCCAGCAGCCAAGATCTTGGCTTTGGCGAGCAGTACTTC
CASSQDLGFGEQYF
>TRBJ2-6|-|-|TRBV27
TGTGCCAGCAGTTCCAGGGACTCTGGGGCCAACGTCCTGACTTTC
CASSSRDSGANVLTF
>TRBJ1-2|many|TRBD1|TRBV6-6
TGTGCCAGCAGTTTCACACAGGGGGCGCGGGGCTATGGCTACACCTTC
CASSFTQGARGYGYTF
>TRBJ1-4|many|-|TRBV25-1
TGTGCCAGCAGTACTACCGAGGTTGCAACTAATGAAAAACTGTTTTTT
CASSTTEVATNEKLFF
>TRBJ2-7|-|TRBD2|TRBV5-1
TGCGCCAGCAGCTCTTCTACTAGCGGGAGTAATTCCTACGAGCAGTACTTC
CASSSSTSGSNSYEQYF
>TRBJ2-7|-|-|TRBV20-1
TGCAGTGCCAGCTCACGCCCGGACGGGCGGAACGAGCAGTACTTC
CSASSRPDGRNEQYF
>TRBJ2-5|-|TRBD1|TRBV24-1
TGTGCCACCAGTGATGCAAGGACAGGGCAAGAGACCCAGTACTTC
CATSDARTGQETQYF
>TRBJ1-1|many|-|TRBV5-8
TGTGCCAGCAGCTTTTGGGGTCCTGAAGCTTTCTTT
CASSFWGPEAFF
>TRBJ1-3|-|-|TRBV10-3
TGTGCCTGGAGTGTCGGCCCGAGCTCTGGAAACACCATATATTTT
CAWSVGPSSGNTIYF
>TRBJ2-3|few|-|TRBV6-2/TRBV6-3
TGTGCCAGCAGCCCTTCCGATACGCAGTATTTT
CASSPSDTQYF
>TRBJ2-7|many|TRBD2|TRBV5-1
TGCGCCAGCAGCTTGGTACCAGCGGGAGGAACCCACGAGCAGTACTTC
CASSLVPAGGTHEQYF
>TRBJ2-2|-|TRBD1|TRBV10-3
TGTGCCATCAGTGAAGACTCCGGGACAGGACAGGCCGGGGAGCTGTTTTTT
CAISEDSGTGQAGELFF
>TRBJ2-7|many|TRBD2|TRBV20-1
TGCAGTGCTGGGGGACTAGCGGGATGGGAGCAGTACTTC
CSAGGLAGWEQYF
>TRBJ1-2|many|-|TRBV6-2/TRBV6-3
TGTGCCAGCAGTTATCTGATCTTATATGGCTACACCTTC
CASSYLILYGYTF
>TRBJ2-5|-|-|TRBV10-3
TGTGCCACCAGACCTCTGGACTACCGCGAGACCCAGTACTTC
CATRPLDYRETQYF
>TRBJ2-7|once|TRBD2|TRBV29-1
TGCAGCGGTTCCGGGACTAGGGGTAACGAGCAGTACTTC
CSGSGTRGNEQYF
>TRBJ2-5|-|-|TRBV20-1
TGCAGTGCTAGAGTAGGAGGACTACACCGGGCCCAGTACTTC
CSARVGGLHRAQYF
>TRBJ2-5|many|TRBD2|TRBV3-1
TGTGCCAGCAGCCTCCGGACTAGCGGGAGGGGACAAGAGACCCAGTACTTC
CASSLRTSGRGQETQYF
>TRBJ2-2|many|TRBD2|TRBV11-2
TGTGCCAGCAGCTTAGTGAAGACTAGCGGGATGAGAACCGGGGAGCTGTTTTTT
CASSLVKTSGMRTGELFF
>TRBJ1-4|-|TRBD1|TRBV4-1
TGCGCCAGCAGCCAGGAGGGACAGGGGGCTGAAAAACTGTTTTTT
CASSQEGQGAEKLFF
>TRBJ1-1|many|-|TRBV10-3
TGTGCCATCAGTGAGTCGGCAGCTATGAACACTGAAGCTTTCTTT
CAISESAAMNTEAFF
>TRBJ2-3|once|-|TRBV4-1
TGCGCCAGCAGCCAAGCAGGGGGGTCCACAGATACGCAGTATTTT
CASSQAGGSTDTQYF
>TRBJ2-7|few|-|TRBV7-2
TGTGCCAGCAGAGGGTTCCGGGACGAGCAGTACTTC
CASRGFRDEQYF